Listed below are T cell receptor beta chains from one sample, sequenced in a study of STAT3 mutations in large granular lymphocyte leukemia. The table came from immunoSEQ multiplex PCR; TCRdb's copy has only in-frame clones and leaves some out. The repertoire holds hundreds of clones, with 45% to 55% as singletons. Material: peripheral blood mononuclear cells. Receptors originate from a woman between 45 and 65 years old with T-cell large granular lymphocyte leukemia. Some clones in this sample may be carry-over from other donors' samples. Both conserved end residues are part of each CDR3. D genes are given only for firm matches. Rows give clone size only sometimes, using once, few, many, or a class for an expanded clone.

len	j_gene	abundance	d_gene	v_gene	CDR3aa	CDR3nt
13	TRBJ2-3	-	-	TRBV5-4	CASSFSSTDTQYF	TGTGCCAGCAGCTTCTCTAGCACAGATACGCAGTATTTT
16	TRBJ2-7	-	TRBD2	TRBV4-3	CASSQDRVGLASEQYF	TGCGCCAGCAGCCAAGATCGAGTTGGACTAGCCTCGGAGCAGTACTTC
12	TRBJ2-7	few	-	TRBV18	CASSGLSYEQYF	TGTGCCAGCTCGGGACTCTCCTACGAGCAGTACTTC
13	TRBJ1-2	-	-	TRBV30	CAWSARGPSGYTF	TGTGCCTGGAGTGCGCGGGGTCCGAGCGGCTACACCTTC
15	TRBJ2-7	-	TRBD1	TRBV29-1	CSVEEGARGTYEQYF	TGCAGCGTTGAAGAAGGAGCCAGGGGGACCTACGAGCAGTACTTC
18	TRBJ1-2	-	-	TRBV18	CASSPLANPADPNYGYTF	TGTGCCAGCTCACCACTGGCTAACCCCGCGGATCCTAACTATGGCTACACCTTC
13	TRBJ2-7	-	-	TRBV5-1	CASSLAERGEQYF	TGCGCCAGCAGCTTGGCGGAGCGTGGGGAGCAGTACTTC
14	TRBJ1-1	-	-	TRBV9	CASSVVTANTEAFF	TGTGCCAGCAGCGTAGTGACAGCCAACACTGAAGCTTTCTTT
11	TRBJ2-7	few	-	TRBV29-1	CSVIVLGEQYF	TGCAGCGTGATCGTTTTGGGGGAGCAGTACTTC
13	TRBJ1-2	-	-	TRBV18	CASSRGGAYGYTF	TGTGCCAGCTCACGCGGGGGCGCCTATGGCTACACCTTC
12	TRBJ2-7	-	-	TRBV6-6	CASSQLGYEQYF	TGTGCCAGCAGTCAACTTGGGTACGAGCAGTACTTC
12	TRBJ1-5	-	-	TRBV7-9	CASSLDNQPQHF	TGTGCCAGCAGCTTAGATAATCAGCCCCAGCATTTT
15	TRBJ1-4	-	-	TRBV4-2	CASSQGAGETEKLFF	TGTGCCAGCAGCCAAGGGGCAGGGGAGACTGAAAAACTGTTTTTT
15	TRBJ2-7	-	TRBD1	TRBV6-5	CASSYSTGASGEQYF	TGTGCCAGCAGTTACTCGACAGGGGCGTCGGGAGAGCAGTACTTC
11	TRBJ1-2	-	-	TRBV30	CAWDLNYGYTF	TGTGCCTGGGACCTAAACTATGGCTACACCTTC
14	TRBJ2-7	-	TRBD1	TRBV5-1	CASRVTGGSYEQYF	TGCGCCAGCAGGGTAACAGGGGGGTCATACGAGCAGTACTTC